What follows are 3 T cell receptor beta chains derived from one specimen sequenced in a study of cytomegalovirus exposure and HLA in healthy donors. PCR used 60 Vbeta primers and 13 Jbeta primers. Generated by immunoSEQ multiplex PCR, the TCRdb table keeps only in-frame clones and is missing some. The sample lists about 130,000 clones, 60% to 85% occurring once. Sequencing was done on a sample of PBMCs. The receptors stem from a woman aged 40 to 55 in good health and CMV-seronegative.

The chain has TRBV10-3 and TRBJ2-2, with TRBD2 identical over 12 bases. This CDR3 has 15 residues. V shed 8 bases and J 2 bases; nucleotides not matched to a gene: 3. CDR1 ENHRY and CDR2 SYGVKD come from the germline V gene. This chain's CDR3 is CAIRTSGTNTGELFF. The CDR3 DNA is TGTGCCATCCGGACTAGCGGGACAAACACCGGGGAGCTGTTTTTT.

The chain employs TRBV7-3 and TRBJ2-7; D gene uncertain. Germline-derived CDR1 and CDR2 are SGHTA and FQGTGA. The CDR3 runs to 13 residues. V shed 7 bases and J shed 2 bases, with 12 bases lying between them. CDR3 in amino acids: CASTRKRAYEQYF. The CDR3 coding sequence is TGTGCCAGCACCCGTAAGCGCGCCTACGAGCAGTACTTC.

The chain employs TRBV10-1 and TRBJ2-7; D uncertain. CDR3 length equals 13 residues. CDR1 and CDR2 from the germline V gene are WNHNN and SYGVQD (reference sequence). With 5 bases removed from V and 6 bases from J, the gap between germline ends came to 14 bases. CDR3 residues: CASSLEGSGEQYF. The CDR3 DNA sequence: TGCGCCAGCAGTCTAGAAGGCTCGGGCGAGCAGTACTTC.